These 7 T cell receptor beta chains originate from one sample sequenced in a study of T cells in Graves' hyperthyroidism and ophthalmopathy. RNA transcripts yielded amplified TCR beta CDR3 regions. The HTBI set primed first-round TCR CDR3 RT-PCR. TCRdb processed the multiplex PCR reads anew with MiXCR; each CDR3 protein has one entry. The repertoire holds about 740,000 distinct CDR3 sequences, with around 13% as singletons. Sequencing was carried out using blood. These receptors all come from a woman under 30 with Graves' hyperthyroidism.

The sample holds many counts of this clonotype. The chain has TRBV7-9 and TRBJ2-1, with D maybe TRBD1 (7 bases). V lost 5 bases, J lost 6 bases, and 23 bases lay in between. This CDR3 has 17 amino acids. The germline V gene encodes CDR1 SEHNR and CDR2 FQNEAQ (reference sequence). In DNA, the CDR3 is TGTGCCAGCAGCGTATACAGGGGACCCGCGGGGCTCAATGAGCAGTTCTTC. This translates into CASSVYRGPAGLNEQFF.

In this sample, this clonotype turned up a few times. The V call is TRBV7-9, the J call TRBJ2-1, with TRBD1 matching over 9 bases. With 5 bases clipped from V and 7 bases from J, the junction kept 6 bases outside the gene matches. The CDR3 has 14 residues. Germline values: CDR1 SEHNR, CDR2 FQNEAQ (reference sequence). DNA for the CDR3: TGTGCCAGCAGCCAGGACAGGGGTAAGAATGAGCAGTTCTTC. This gives the protein CASSQDRGKNEQFF.

This clonotype was recorded a few times. The junction shows a germline mismatch at one end, possibly a read error. V and J are TRBV27 and TRBJ1-2, with D perhaps matching TRBD1 (5 bases). This CDR3 region has 13 residues. From germline, CDR1 is MNHEY and CDR2 SMNVEV (reference sequence). This CDR3 is CASSVSRVYGYTF. As DNA, the CDR3 is TGTGCCAGCAGTGTATCCAGGGTCTATGGCTACACCTTC.

This clonotype was seen at least ten times. V and J are TRBV6-5 and TRBJ2-1; D perhaps matches TRBD1 (6 bases). Germline CDR1 and CDR2: MNHEY and SVGAGI. CDR3 length: 15 residues. Trimming left V 0 bases short and J 6 bases short, with 12 bases between. The CDR3 here is CASSYSGQWGNEQFF. The CDR3 coding sequence is TGTGCCAGCAGTTACTCTGGACAGTGGGGCAATGAGCAGTTCTTC.

This clonotype was detected once. A much bigger clone sits one base away, suggesting this may be a read error. The rearrangement uses TRBV12-3 or TRBV12-4 and TRBJ2-2, with a tentative D call TRBD2 (6 bases). Trimming cost V 6 bases and J 0 bases, with 11 bases left between them. This CDR3 contains 15 residues. This chain's CDR3 is CASRKAGTNTGELFF. The DNA for the CDR3 is TGTGCCAGCAGGAAAGCGGGCACGAACACCGGGGAGCTGTTTTTT.

V is TRBV20-1 and J is TRBJ1-1; maybe TRBD1 (6 bases). This CDR3 has 14 residues. Germline-derived CDR1 and CDR2 are DFQATT and SNEGSKA (reference sequence). V dropped 0 bases and J dropped 6 bases, with 14 bases sitting between them. Here the CDR3 DNA reads TGCAGTGCTAGAGATCAGGGGCGGGTACCTGAAGCTTTCTTT. Translated: CSARDQGRVPEAFF.

The rearrangement joins TRBV11-2 to TRBJ1-3, with a tentative D call TRBD1 (6 bases). Trimming removed 5 bases from V and 0 bases from J, with 8 bases in between. Germline V gene data show CDR1 as SGHAT and CDR2 as FQNNGV. The CDR3 has 14 amino acids. Written as DNA, the CDR3 is TGTGCCAGCAGCGGACAGCTCTCTGGAAACACCATATATTTT. Its translation is CASSGQLSGNTIYF.